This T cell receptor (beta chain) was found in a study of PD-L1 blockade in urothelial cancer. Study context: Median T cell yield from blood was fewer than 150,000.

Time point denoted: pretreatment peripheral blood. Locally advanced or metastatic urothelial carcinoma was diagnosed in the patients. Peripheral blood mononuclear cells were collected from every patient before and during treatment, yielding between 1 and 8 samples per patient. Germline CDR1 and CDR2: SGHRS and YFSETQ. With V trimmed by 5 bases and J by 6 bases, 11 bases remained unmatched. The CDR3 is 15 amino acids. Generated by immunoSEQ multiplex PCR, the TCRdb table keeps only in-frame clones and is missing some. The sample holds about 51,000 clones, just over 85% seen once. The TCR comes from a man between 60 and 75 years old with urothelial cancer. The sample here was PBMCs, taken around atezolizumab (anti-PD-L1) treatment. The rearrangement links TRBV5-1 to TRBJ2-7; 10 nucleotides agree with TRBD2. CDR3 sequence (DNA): TGCGCCAGCAGACCCGTCCTAGCGGGAGTCAGCGAGCAGTACTTC. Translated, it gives CASRPVLAGVSEQYF.